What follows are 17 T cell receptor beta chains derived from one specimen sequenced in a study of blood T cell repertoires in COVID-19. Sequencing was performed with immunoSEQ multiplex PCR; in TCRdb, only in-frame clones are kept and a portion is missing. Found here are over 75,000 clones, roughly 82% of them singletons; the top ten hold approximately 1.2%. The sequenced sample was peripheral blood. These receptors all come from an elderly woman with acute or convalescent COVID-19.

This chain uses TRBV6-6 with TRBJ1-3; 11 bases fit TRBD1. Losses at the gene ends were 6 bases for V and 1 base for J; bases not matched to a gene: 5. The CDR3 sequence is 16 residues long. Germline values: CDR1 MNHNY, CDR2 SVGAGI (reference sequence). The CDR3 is CASRGTGGDSGNTIYF. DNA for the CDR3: TGTGCCAGCAGGGGGACAGGGGGGGATTCTGGAAACACCATATATTTT.

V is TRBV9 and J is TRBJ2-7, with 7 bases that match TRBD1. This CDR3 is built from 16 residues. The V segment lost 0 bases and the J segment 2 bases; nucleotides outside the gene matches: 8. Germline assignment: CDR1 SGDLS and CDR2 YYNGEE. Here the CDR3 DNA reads TGTGCCAGCAGCGTAGCTACAGGGCAGGGGGCCTACGAGCAGTACTTC. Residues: CASSVATGQGAYEQYF.

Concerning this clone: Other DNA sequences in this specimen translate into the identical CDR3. The CDR3 DNA reads as TGTGCCAGCAGTTTAAACAGGGATAGCAATCAGCCCCAGCATTTT. The encoded protein is CASSLNRDSNQPQHF. V is TRBV27 and J is TRBJ1-5, with D perhaps matching TRBD1 (6 bases). The V end was cut by 2 bases, the J end by 0 bases, with 8 bases between. The CDR3 extends over 15 amino acids. Germline V gene lookup returns CDR1 MNHEY and CDR2 SMNVEV (reference sequence).

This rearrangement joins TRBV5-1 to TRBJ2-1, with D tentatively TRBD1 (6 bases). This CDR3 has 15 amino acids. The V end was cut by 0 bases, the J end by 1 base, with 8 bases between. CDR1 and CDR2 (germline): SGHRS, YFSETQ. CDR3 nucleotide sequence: TGCGCCAGCAGCTTGGACAGGGAATCCTACAATGAGCAGTTCTTC. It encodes CASSLDRESYNEQFF.

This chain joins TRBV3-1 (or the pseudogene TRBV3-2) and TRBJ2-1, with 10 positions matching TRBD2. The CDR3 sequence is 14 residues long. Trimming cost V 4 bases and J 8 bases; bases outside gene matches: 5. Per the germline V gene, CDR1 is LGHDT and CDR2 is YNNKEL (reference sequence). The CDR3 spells CASSRAGGPYEQFF. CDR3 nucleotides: TGTGCCAGCAGCCGAGCGGGAGGGCCCTATGAGCAGTTCTTC.

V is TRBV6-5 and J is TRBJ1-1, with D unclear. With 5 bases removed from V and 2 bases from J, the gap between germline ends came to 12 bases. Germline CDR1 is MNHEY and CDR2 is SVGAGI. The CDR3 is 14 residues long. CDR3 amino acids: CASSPRRANTEAFF. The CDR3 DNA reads TGTGCCAGCAGTCCCAGGCGGGCTAACACTGAAGCTTTCTTT.

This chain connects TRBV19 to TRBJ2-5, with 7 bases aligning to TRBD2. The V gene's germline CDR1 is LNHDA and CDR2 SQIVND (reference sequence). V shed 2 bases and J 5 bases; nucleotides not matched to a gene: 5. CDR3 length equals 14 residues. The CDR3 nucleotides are TGTGCCAGTAGTATACAAGCGGGAAAGGAGACCCAGTACTTC. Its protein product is CASSIQAGKETQYF.

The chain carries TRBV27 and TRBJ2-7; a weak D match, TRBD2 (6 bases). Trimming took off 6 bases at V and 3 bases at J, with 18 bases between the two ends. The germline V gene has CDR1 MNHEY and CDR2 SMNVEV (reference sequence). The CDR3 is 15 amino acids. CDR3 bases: TGTGCCAGCAGAGCGAGCGGGTACGGCCGCTACGAGCAGTACTTC. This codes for CASRASGYGRYEQYF.

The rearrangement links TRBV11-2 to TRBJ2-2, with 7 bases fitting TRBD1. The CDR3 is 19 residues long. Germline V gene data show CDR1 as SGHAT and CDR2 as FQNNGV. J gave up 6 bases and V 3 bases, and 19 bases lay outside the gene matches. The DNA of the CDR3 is TGTGCCAGCAGCTTGGCCACCCGGGACAGCCATCGGGCCCCCGGGGAGCTGTTTTTT. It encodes CASSLATRDSHRAPGELFF.

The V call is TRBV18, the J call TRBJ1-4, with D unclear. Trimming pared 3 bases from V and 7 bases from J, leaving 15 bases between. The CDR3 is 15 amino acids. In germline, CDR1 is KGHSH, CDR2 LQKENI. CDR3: CASSPAARGGEKLFF. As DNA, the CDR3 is TGTGCCAGCTCACCCGCGGCTAGAGGTGGTGAAAAACTGTTTTTT.

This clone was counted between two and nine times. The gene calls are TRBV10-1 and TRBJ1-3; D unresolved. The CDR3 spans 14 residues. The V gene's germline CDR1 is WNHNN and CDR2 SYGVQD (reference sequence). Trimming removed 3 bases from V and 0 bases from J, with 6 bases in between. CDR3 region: CASSDRGSGNTIYF. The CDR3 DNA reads TGCGCCAGCAGTGACCGGGGCTCTGGAAACACCATATATTTT.

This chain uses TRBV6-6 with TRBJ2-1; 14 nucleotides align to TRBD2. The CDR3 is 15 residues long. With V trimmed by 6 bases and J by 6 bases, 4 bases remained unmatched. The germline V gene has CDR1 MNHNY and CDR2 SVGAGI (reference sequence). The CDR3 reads CASSLGLAGGNEQFF. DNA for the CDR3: TGTGCCAGCAGCTTAGGACTAGCGGGAGGCAATGAGCAGTTCTTC.

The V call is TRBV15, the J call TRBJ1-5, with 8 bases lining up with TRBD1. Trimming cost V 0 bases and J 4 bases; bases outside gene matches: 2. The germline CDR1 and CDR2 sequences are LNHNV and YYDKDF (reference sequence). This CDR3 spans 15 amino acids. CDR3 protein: CATSRDRTGNQPQHF. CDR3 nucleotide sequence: TGTGCCACCAGCAGAGATAGGACAGGGAATCAGCCCCAGCATTTT.

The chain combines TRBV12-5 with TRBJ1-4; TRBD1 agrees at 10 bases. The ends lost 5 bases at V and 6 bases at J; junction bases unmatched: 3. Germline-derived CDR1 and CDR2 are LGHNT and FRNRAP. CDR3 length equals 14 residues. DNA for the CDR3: TGTGCTAGTGGTGGACAGGGGGGGGATGAAAAACTGTTTTTT. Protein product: CASGGQGGDEKLFF. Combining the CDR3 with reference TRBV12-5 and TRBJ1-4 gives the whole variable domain DARVTQTPRHKVTEMGQEVTMRCQPILGHNTVFWYRQTMMQGLELLAYFRNRAPLDDSGMPKDRFSAEMPDATLATLKIQPSEPRDSAVYFCASGGQGGDEKLFFGSGTQLSVL.

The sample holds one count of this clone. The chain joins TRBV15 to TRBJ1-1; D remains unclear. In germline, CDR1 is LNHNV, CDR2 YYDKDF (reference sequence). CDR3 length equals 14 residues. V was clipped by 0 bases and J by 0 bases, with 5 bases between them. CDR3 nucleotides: TGTGCCACCAGCAGAGATCGGGTGAACACTGAAGCTTTCTTT. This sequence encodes CATSRDRVNTEAFF.

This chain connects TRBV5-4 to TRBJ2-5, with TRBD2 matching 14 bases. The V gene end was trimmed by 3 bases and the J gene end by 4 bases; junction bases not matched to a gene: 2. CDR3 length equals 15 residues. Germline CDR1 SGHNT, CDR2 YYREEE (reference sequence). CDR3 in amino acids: CASSSGTSGGETQYF. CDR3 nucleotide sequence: TGTGCCAGCAGCTCGGGGACTAGCGGGGGAGAGACCCAGTACTTC.

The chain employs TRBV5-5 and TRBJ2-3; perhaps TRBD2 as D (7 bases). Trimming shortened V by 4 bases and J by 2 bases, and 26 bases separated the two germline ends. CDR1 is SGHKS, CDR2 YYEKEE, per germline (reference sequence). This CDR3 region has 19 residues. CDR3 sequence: CASSTRGSAGAGITDTQYF. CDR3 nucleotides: TGTGCCAGCAGCACCAGGGGATCGGCGGGAGCGGGGATCACAGATACGCAGTATTTT.